This T cell receptor beta chain was profiled in a study of identifying expanded T cells in peripheral blood. Study conclusions and caveats: Across healthy donors, higher total template counts meant significantly greater approximately two-week count variance.

The method was immunoSEQ multiplex PCR; TCRdb's version includes in-frame clones alone and lacks a portion of them. The table includes some 78,000 clones, 88% detected once. CDR1 and CDR2 (germline): LNHNV, YYDKDF (reference sequence). The V gene lost 3 bases and the J gene lost 3 bases, with 9 bases spanning the gap. There are 14 residues in the CDR3. Turning to this clone: The antigen remains undetermined.

This receptor was taken from a person between 18 and 75 years old in good health. Sequencing input: blood. The chain links TRBV15 to TRBJ1-3; no clear D gene. CDR3: CATSRGNRGNTIYF. In nucleotides, the CDR3 is TGTGCCACCAGCAGGGGAAATCGTGGAAACACCATATATTTT.